A single sample is the source of the 28 T cell receptor beta chains below, sequenced in a study of identical twins. TCRdb processed the 5' RACE reads anew with MiXCR; each CDR3 protein has one entry. The sample shows 500,000 to 550,000 distinct CDR3 sequences, approximately 20% of them seen only once. The same data also went into a second study, on yellow fever vaccine responses in identical twins.

Sequencing was performed on CD4+ T cells sorted from blood. The receptors derive from a woman in her late teens or twenties in good health.

This clonotype was seen only a few times. The chain employs TRBV11-1 and TRBJ2-1; 13 nucleotides line up with TRBD2. Germline V gene sequence: CDR1 SGHAT, CDR2 FQDESV (reference sequence). Trimming cost V 5 bases and J 0 bases; bases outside gene matches: 10. This CDR3 spans 19 amino acids. CDR3 amino acids: CASSPGLLAGGSSYNEQFF. In DNA form, the CDR3 reads TGTGCCAGCAGCCCGGGGTTACTAGCGGGAGGGAGCTCCTACAATGAGCAGTTCTTC.

This clonotype was observed many times. The chain employs TRBV12-3 or TRBV12-4 and TRBJ1-4, with D hard to call. V dropped 6 bases and J dropped 6 bases, with 5 bases sitting between them. The CDR3 spans 11 residues. The CDR3 nucleotides read TGTGCCAGCAGCGTATATGAAAAACTGTTTTTT. Its protein is CASSVYEKLFF.

The chain links TRBV6-5 to TRBJ1-1; D unresolved. Trimming left V 5 bases short and J 3 bases short, with 22 bases between. The CDR3 has 17 amino acids. The germline V gene has CDR1 MNHEY and CDR2 SVGAGI. CDR3 region: CASSNRETLISYTEAFF. The CDR3, as DNA: TGTGCCAGCAGTAACCGGGAGACGCTCATATCCTACACTGAAGCTTTCTTT.

V and J are TRBV12-3 or TRBV12-4 and TRBJ2-7, with TRBD1 matching 7 bases. The CDR3 length is 13 residues. V was clipped by 5 bases and J by 9 bases; unmatched bases: 10. The DNA for the CDR3 is TGTGCCAGCAGTGAACAGGGGTATACGGTGCAGTACGTC. The encoded protein is CASSEQGYTVQYV.

The rearrangement links TRBV20-1 to TRBJ2-7; 10 bases align to TRBD1. The CDR3 is 13 amino acids. Germline V CDR1 and CDR2: DFQATT, SNEGSKA (reference sequence). The ends lost 5 bases at V and 5 bases at J; junction bases unmatched: 6. For the CDR3, the DNA is TGCAGTGCTCCGGGACAGGGGTACCACGAGCAGTACGTC. Residues: CSAPGQGYHEQYV.

The rearrangement joins TRBV7-9 to TRBJ2-5; TRBD2 matches 8 bases. Per the germline V gene, CDR1 is SEHNR and CDR2 is FQNEAQ (reference sequence). The CDR3 spans 15 residues. Germline trimming cut 2 bases from V and 5 bases from J; bases unmatched to any gene: 7. The CDR3 loop reads CASSLTLADRETQYF. The CDR3 region has the DNA TGTGCCAGCAGCTTAACACTAGCGGATCGGGAGACCCAGTACTTC.

The table lists this clonotype with a few counts. The rearrangement uses TRBV20-1 and TRBJ1-2; TRBD1 matches 8 bases. Germline V CDR1 and CDR2: DFQATT, SNEGSKA (reference sequence). V lost 4 bases, J lost 8 bases, and 3 bases stayed unmatched. The CDR3 covers 11 residues. CDR3 in amino acids: CSAMTGEGYTF. The CDR3 DNA reads as TGCAGTGCTATGACAGGGGAAGGCTACACCTTC.

This chain uses TRBV11-2 with TRBJ2-7; D possibly corresponds to TRBD2 (6 bases). The CDR3 covers 17 residues. Trimming took 1 base from V and 4 from J, leaving 20 bases between them. The germline V gene has CDR1 SGHAT and CDR2 FQNNGV. The CDR3 DNA reads as TGTGCCAGCAGCTTAGGTGGGGGGTCAGATCGAAGATACGAGCAGTACTTC. Amino acids: CASSLGGGSDRRYEQYF. Variable domain in full (rest from reference TRBV11-2 and TRBJ2-7): EAGVAQSPRYKIIEKRQSVAFWCNPISGHATLYWYQQILGQGPKLLIQFQNNGVVDDSQLPKDRFSAERLKGVDSTLKIQPAKLEDSAVYLCASSLGGGSDRRYEQYFGPGTRLTVT.

This clonotype was counted between two and nine times. The chain is built from TRBV10-3 and TRBJ2-1; the match to TRBD2 covers 14 bases. Germline V gives CDR1 ENHRY, CDR2 SYGVKD. V lost 0 bases and J lost 12; bases outside the gene matches: 1. CDR3 length equals 14 residues. The CDR3 nucleotides read TGTGCCATCAGTGAGTCCGGGACTAGCGGGAGGCAGTTCTTC. Its translation is CAISESGTSGRQFF.

This clonotype showed up just a few times. This rearrangement joins TRBV6-1 to TRBJ1-1; D might be TRBD1 (5 bases). Germline loops: CDR1 MNHNS, CDR2 SASEGT. The CDR3 has 14 residues. V lost 5 bases and J lost 5, with 15 bases in between. CDR3 nucleotide sequence: TGTGCCAGCAGTCTCCGGGGGGTTCGGACTGAAGCTTTCTTT. As protein: CASSLRGVRTEAFF.

The rearrangement joins TRBV6-1 to TRBJ2-2; possibly TRBD2 for D (5 bases). The CDR3 covers 14 residues. The germline V gene has CDR1 MNHNS and CDR2 SASEGT. V was cut by 6 bases and J by 4 bases, with 12 bases left in between. The DNA of the CDR3 is TGTGCCAGCAGCCCCCCCGGGGTCACCGGGGAGCTGTTTTTT. Its protein is CASSPPGVTGELFF.

The chain recombines TRBV5-1 with TRBJ2-7, with TRBD2 matching over 8 bases. After removal of 4 bases from V and 3 bases from J, the junction contained 3 bases not matched to a gene. The germline gives CDR1 SGHRS, CDR2 YFSETQ. CDR3 size: 13 residues. CDR3 loop: CASSREGFYEQYV. As DNA, the CDR3 is TGCGCCAGCAGCCGGGAGGGGTTCTACGAGCAGTACGTC.

The chain is built from TRBV10-2 and TRBJ2-2, with a weak D call TRBD2 (6 bases). V was shortened by 3 bases and J by 7 bases, with 18 bases between the two germline ends. CDR1 is WSHSY, CDR2 SAAADI, per germline. This CDR3 comprises 16 residues. CDR3 residues: CASSELGRGGGGELFF. CDR3 bases: TGCGCCAGCAGTGAATTGGGCCGGGGAGGCGGCGGGGAGCTGTTTTTT.

This clonotype came up a few times. The chain joins TRBV10-3 to TRBJ1-1, with a tentative D call TRBD1 (6 bases). This CDR3 has 15 residues. The germline V and J ends were trimmed by 4 bases and 4 bases, with 16 bases remaining between them. Germline V gives CDR1 ENHRY, CDR2 SYGVKD. CDR3 bases: TGTGCCATCAGTGGAGGGGGTACACATGCCACTGAAGCTTTCTTT. Its protein is CAISGGGTHATEAFF.

This clonotype was counted only a few times. The rearrangement uses TRBV12-3 or TRBV12-4 and TRBJ2-1; no clear D gene. The V end lost 3 bases, the J end lost 6 bases, and 3 bases lay between the germline ends. The CDR3 length is 11 residues. The CDR3 spells CASSFTNEQFF. Written as DNA, the CDR3 is TGTGCCAGCAGTTTCACCAATGAGCAGTTCTTC.

The V call is TRBV7-9, the J call TRBJ2-3; 10 nucleotides agree with TRBD2. There are 12 residues in the CDR3. V lost 5 bases to trimming and J lost 12 bases; unmatched junction nucleotides: 5. Germline CDR1 reads SEHNR; CDR2 reads FQNEAQ (reference sequence). CDR3 sequence reads: CASSQGTSAQYF. DNA of the CDR3: TGTGCCAGCAGCCAGGGGACTAGCGCCCAGTATTTT.

The V call is TRBV20-1, the J call TRBJ1-1, with no clear D. The CDR3 is 13 amino acids. The germline V and J ends were trimmed by 3 bases and 2 bases, with 10 bases remaining between them. Germline CDR1 DFQATT, CDR2 SNEGSKA (reference sequence). CDR3 nucleotide sequence: TGCAGTGCTAGCCGGGGTGTCAACACTGAAGCTTTCTTT. This gives the protein CSASRGVNTEAFF.

V and J are TRBV20-1 and TRBJ2-2; D is perhaps TRBD2 (5 bases). The CDR3 extends over 14 amino acids. V was shortened by 3 bases and J by 0 bases, with 8 bases between the two germline ends. From germline, CDR1 is DFQATT and CDR2 SNEGSKA (reference sequence). DNA for the CDR3: TGCAGTGCTAGGCGGGTAGCGAACACCGGGGAGCTGTTTTTT. Its protein product is CSARRVANTGELFF.

The chain uses TRBV20-1 and TRBJ2-1; TRBD1 matches at 9 bases. This CDR3 contains 14 residues. The J segment lost 7 bases and the V segment lost 5 bases, leaving 9 bases of the junction unmatched. The germline V gene encodes CDR1 DFQATT and CDR2 SNEGSKA (reference sequence). The CDR3 DNA sequence: TGCAGTGCTGGATCCGGGACAGGGAAGAATGAGCAGTTCTTC. Translation gives CSAGSGTGKNEQFF.

The rearrangement uses TRBV4-1 and TRBJ2-1; TRBD2 matches 9 bases. Looked up from germline, CDR1 is MGHRA and CDR2 is YSYEKL. V lost 1 base, J lost 2 bases, and 3 bases stayed unmatched. The CDR3 runs to 16 residues. The CDR3 DNA follows: TGCGCCAGCAGCCAAGCGGCTAGCGGGACCTACAATGAGCAGTTCTTC. It yields the protein CASSQAASGTYNEQFF.

This clonotype was seen a few times. This chain uses TRBV7-2 with TRBJ2-1; 7 nucleotides line up with TRBD2. CDR1 SGHTA and CDR2 FQGNSA come from the germline V gene. V shed 0 bases and J 8 bases; nucleotides not matched to a gene: 7. The CDR3 has 15 residues. The CDR3 here is CASSLARAGRDEQFF. The CDR3 DNA sequence: TGTGCCAGCAGCTTAGCCCGAGCGGGGAGGGATGAGCAGTTCTTC. The full variable domain, with the rest looked up from reference TRBV7-2 and TRBJ2-1, is GAGVSQSPSNKVTEKGKDVELRCDPISGHTALYWYRQSLGQGLEFLIYFQGNSAPDKSGLPSDRFSAERTGGSVSTLTIQRTQQEDSAVYLCASSLARAGRDEQFFGPGTRLTVL.

The V call is TRBV20-1, the J call TRBJ1-6; D not certain. V was cut by 1 base and J by 0 bases, with 10 bases left in between. The CDR3 is 16 amino acids. Per the germline V gene, CDR1 is DFQATT and CDR2 is SNEGSKA (reference sequence). CDR3 sequence: CSARVSGSSYNSPLHF. The CDR3 nucleotides read TGCAGTGCTAGAGTGTCCGGAAGCTCCTATAATTCACCCCTCCACTTT.

The V call is TRBV27, the J call TRBJ1-6, with 9 bases fitting TRBD1. This CDR3 has 14 residues. The germline V gene has CDR1 MNHEY and CDR2 SMNVEV (reference sequence). V dropped 2 bases and J dropped 10; count of bases not matched to a gene: 3. This chain's CDR3 is CASSLEDRGSPLHF. The CDR3, as DNA: TGTGCCAGCAGTTTAGAGGACAGGGGATCACCCCTCCACTTT.

This clonotype was detected only a few times. J is TRBJ1-2 and V is TRBV4-1; D is unresolved. The CDR3 totals 13 residues. Germline V CDR1 and CDR2: MGHRA, YSYEKL. Trimming removed 4 bases from V and 8 bases from J, with 14 bases in between. Here the CDR3 DNA reads TGCGCCAGCAGCCGGGAACCGGGGAGGGGCTACACCTTC. This gives the protein CASSREPGRGYTF.

The genes are TRBV11-1 and TRBJ2-3; 15 bases agree with TRBD2. This CDR3 has 20 residues. Trimming at V came to 5 bases and at J to 0 bases, leaving 12 bases not matched to a gene. Germline loops: CDR1 SGHAT, CDR2 FQDESV (reference sequence). This chain's CDR3 is CASSASGLAGGFSSTDTQYF. The CDR3 DNA sequence: TGTGCCAGCAGCGCAAGCGGACTAGCGGGGGGGTTTTCTAGCACAGATACGCAGTATTTT. Variable domain in full (rest from reference TRBV11-1 and TRBJ2-3): EAEVAQSPRYKITEKSQAVAFWCDPISGHATLYWYRQILGQGPELLVQFQDESVVDDSQLPKDRFSAERLKGVDSTLKIQPAELGDSAMYLCASSASGLAGGFSSTDTQYFGPGTRLTVL.

This clonotype was seen ten or more times. The V gene is TRBV5-1, the J gene TRBJ1-2, with D possibly being TRBD1 (6 bases). In germline, CDR1 is SGHRS, CDR2 YFSETQ. The V gene lost 4 bases and the J gene lost 3 bases, with 13 bases spanning the gap. The CDR3 is 14 residues long. CDR3: CASSQGTGDYGYTF. The CDR3 coding sequence is TGCGCCAGCAGCCAGGGGACGGGCGACTATGGCTACACCTTC.

A few counts support this clonotype. The rearrangement uses TRBV27 and TRBJ2-1; D is possibly TRBD1 (5 bases). V was shortened by 4 bases and J by 6 bases, with 10 bases between the two germline ends. Germline V gene data show CDR1 as MNHEY and CDR2 as SMNVEV (reference sequence). The CDR3 extends over 13 amino acids. CDR3 bases: TGTGCCAGCAGTTCAGGGAATGGCAATGAGCAGTTCTTC. Its protein product is CASSSGNGNEQFF.

The chain couples TRBV24-1 to TRBJ2-3, with TRBD1 as a possible D gene (5 bases). The CDR3 has 15 amino acids. The germline V and J ends were trimmed by 7 bases and 2 bases, with 15 bases remaining between them. Germline V gives CDR1 KGHDR, CDR2 SFDVKD. CDR3 region: CATRPGPPHTDTQYF. The CDR3 bases are TGTGCCACCAGACCAGGGCCTCCACACACAGATACGCAGTATTTT.